At least ten counts were recorded for the clone carrying this T cell receptor beta chain. For TCR beta, libraries came from iRepertoire HTBI primers and Arm-PCR of CDR3 regions. TCRdb re-called the multiplex PCR reads through MiXCR, storing one row per CDR3 protein. This table holds 520,000 or so distinct CDR3 sequences, 9.5% to 15% found once. This sample was included in a study of regulatory T cells in long-lasting Graves disease. Time point defined: newly diagnosed GD, antithyroid drugs for less than 3 months. PBMCs were the source of the RNA used for TCR sequencing. CDR3 size: 14 residues. After removal of 9 bases from V and 10 bases from J, the junction contained 8 bases not matched to a gene. Germline CDR1 is LNHDA and CDR2 is SQIVND (reference sequence). This sample also belongs to another study, concerning T cells in Graves' hyperthyroidism and ophthalmopathy.

Sequenced here: peripheral blood mononuclear cells (PBMCs), sampled at new diagnosis, from a patient treated with antithyroid drugs. The sequence was collected from a woman aged 30 to 39 with Graves disease. This rearrangement joins TRBV19 to TRBJ1-6; 11 bases line up with TRBD1. CDR3 DNA sequence: TGTGCCAGCAGTGGGACAGGGGGATCCTCACCCCTCCACTTT. Translating gives CASSGTGGSSPLHF.